This T cell receptor beta chain came from a study of shared clonotypes between healthy human individuals. Trimming left V 2 bases short and J 4 bases short, with 12 bases between. CDR1 KGHSH and CDR2 LQKENI come from the germline V gene. This CDR3 is built from 15 residues. CD4+ cells were split into CD45RA+ naive and CD45RA-negative memory subsets. Sequencing was performed with immunoSEQ multiplex PCR; in TCRdb, only in-frame clones are kept and a portion is missing. The profile shows around 980,000 clones, around 82% of them singletons. Sequencing used memory CD4+ T cells from PBMCs. Stated subset: CD45RA-negative fraction. The sequence came from a man aged 18 to 29 in good health. Some clones in this sample may be carry-over from other donors' samples. The chain is built from TRBV18 and TRBJ2-1, with D perhaps matching TRBD2 (6 bases). CDR3 loop: CASSPEGLLYNEQFF. The CDR3 DNA reads TGTGCCAGCTCACCAGAGGGACTCTTATACAATGAGCAGTTCTTC.